These 29 T cell receptor beta chains were all obtained from the same sample, sequenced in a study of cytomegalovirus exposure and HLA in healthy donors. The PCR contained 60 Vbeta and 13 Jbeta primers. Libraries were prepared by immunoSEQ multiplex PCR; TCRdb keeps only in-frame clonotypes and omits some of them. The sample has about 200,000 clones; around 79% are singletons. The sample taken for sequencing was PBMCs. The source of these receptors is a girl aged 2-10 years in good health and CMV-seronegative.

This chain joins TRBV25-1 and TRBJ1-3; 8 nucleotides agree with TRBD1. There are 16 residues in the CDR3. The V segment lost 6 bases and the J segment 3 bases; nucleotides outside the gene matches: 10. Germline lookup yields CDR1 MGHDK and CDR2 SYGVNS. The CDR3 reads CASRGRQGSGGNTIYF. The DNA for the CDR3 is TGTGCCAGCAGGGGAAGACAGGGGTCCGGTGGAAACACCATATATTTT.

The chain employs TRBV5-6 and TRBJ1-1, with 8 bases identical to TRBD1. The V segment lost 1 base and the J segment 3 bases; nucleotides outside the gene matches: 11. From germline, CDR1 is SGHDT and CDR2 YYEEEE. The CDR3 totals 17 residues. CDR3 protein: CASSLRTGIWFDTEAFF. CDR3 DNA: TGTGCCAGCAGCTTGAGGACAGGGATTTGGTTTGACACTGAAGCTTTCTTT.

This clone was seen just once. The V gene is TRBV19, the J gene TRBJ2-2; 13 positions agree with TRBD2. The V and J ends lost 7 bases and 6 bases, in that order; junction bases with no gene match: 14. Germline CDR1 and CDR2: LNHDA and SQIVND (reference sequence). CDR3 length: 18 residues. The CDR3: CASKRSGLAGASAGELFF. The DNA for the CDR3 is TGTGCCAGTAAACGGTCCGGACTAGCGGGAGCCTCGGCCGGGGAGCTGTTTTTT. Drawing the rest from reference TRBV19 and TRBJ2-2, the complete variable domain is DGGITQSPKYLFRKEGQNVTLSCEQNLNHDAMYWYRQDPGQGLRLIYYSQIVNDFQKGDIAEGYSVSREKKESFPLTVTSAQKNPTAFYLCASKRSGLAGASAGELFFGEGSRLTVL.

This chain joins TRBV5-1 and TRBJ2-7; tentatively, D is TRBD2 (5 bases). V lost 5 bases and J 2 bases, leaving 20 bases between the germline ends. Germline V gene data show CDR1 as SGHRS and CDR2 as YFSETQ. The CDR3 is made up of 16 amino acids. The CDR3 loop is CASRPPSAGKAYEQYF. Written as DNA, the CDR3 is TGCGCCAGCAGGCCGCCGTCCGCGGGTAAAGCCTACGAGCAGTACTTC.

CDR3 nucleotide sequence: TGTGCCAGCAGGCGGACTAGCGGGGGGAACTACGAGCAGTACTTC. This sequence encodes CASRRTSGGNYEQYF. The chain joins TRBV7-2 to TRBJ2-7, with 14 bases aligning to TRBD2. Germline V gene lookup returns CDR1 SGHTA and CDR2 FQGNSA. The junction had 4 bases not matched to a gene; V was cut back by 6 bases and J by 3 bases. The CDR3 is 15 amino acids.

This chain connects TRBV6-5 to TRBJ1-6, with TRBD1 as a possible D gene (5 bases). CDR3 size: 14 residues. CDR1 is MNHEY, CDR2 SVGAGI, per germline. Trimming left V 5 bases short and J 3 bases short, with 8 bases between. The CDR3, as DNA: TGTGCCAGCAGTCCGGGACTCTATAATTCACCCCTCCACTTT. This codes for CASSPGLYNSPLHF.

This chain links TRBV7-9 with TRBJ2-1; 7 bases match TRBD2. CDR3 length: 15 amino acids. V trimming: 3 bases; J trimming: 0 bases; junction bases outside the gene matches: 2. Germline CDR1 SEHNR, CDR2 FQNEAQ (reference sequence). The CDR3 DNA is TGTGCCAGCAGCTTCGGCGGGGGCTCCTACAATGAGCAGTTCTTC. It encodes CASSFGGGSYNEQFF.

The chain couples TRBV6-5 to TRBJ1-2; 7 bases are shared with TRBD1. Germline V gives CDR1 MNHEY, CDR2 SVGAGI. J gave up 2 bases and V 0 bases, and 0 bases lay outside the gene matches. The CDR3 length is 14 residues. As DNA, the CDR3 is TGTGCCAGCAGTTACTCGGGACAGAACTATGGCTACACCTTC. Translating gives CASSYSGQNYGYTF.

J is TRBJ2-5 and V is TRBV20-1; D unclear. CDR3 length: 11 residues. Trimming removed 0 bases from V and 7 bases from J, with 6 bases in between. Germline V gene sequence: CDR1 DFQATT, CDR2 SNEGSKA (reference sequence). CDR3 region: CSARDAGTQYF. CDR3 DNA sequence: TGCAGTGCTAGAGATGCCGGGACCCAGTACTTC.

The genes are TRBV7-9 and TRBJ2-2; a possible D gene is TRBD2 (5 bases). Trimming removed 3 bases from V and 5 bases from J, with 7 bases in between. The germline V gene encodes CDR1 SEHNR and CDR2 FQNEAQ (reference sequence). The CDR3 consists of 13 residues. As DNA, the CDR3 is TGTGCCAGCAGCTTCTCGGGGACCGGGGAGCTGTTTTTT. This encodes CASSFSGTGELFF.

The V call is TRBV30, the J call TRBJ1-6, with no clear D. The germline V gene encodes CDR1 GTSNPN and CDR2 SVGIG (reference sequence). The CDR3 is 16 amino acids. V was pared by 0 bases and J by 0 bases, with 9 bases between. The chain's CDR3 is CAWSVAASSYNSPLHF. DNA of the CDR3: TGTGCCTGGAGTGTAGCAGCGAGCTCCTATAATTCACCCCTCCACTTT. Full variable domain (rest looked up from reference TRBV30 and TRBJ1-6): SQTIHQWPATLVQPVGSPLSLECTVEGTSNPNLYWYRQAAGRGLQLLFYSVGIGQISSEVPQNLSASRPQDRQFILSSKKLLLSDSGFYLCAWSVAASSYNSPLHFGNGTRLTVT.

With respect to this clone: Other nucleotide sequences in the sample specify the same CDR3. The V gene is TRBV27, the J gene TRBJ2-1; D is uncertain. V lost 5 bases, J lost 4 bases, and 6 bases lay in between. Germline V gene sequence: CDR1 MNHEY, CDR2 SMNVEV (reference sequence). This CDR3 region has 12 residues. The CDR3 coding sequence is TGTGCCAGCAGTCCTAATTACAATGAGCAGTTCTTC. This codes for CASSPNYNEQFF.

This clone was seen a few times. The rearrangement joins TRBV2 to TRBJ2-7; TRBD2 agrees at 14 bases. The ends lost 5 bases at V and 1 base at J; junction bases unmatched: 10. CDR3 length: 18 amino acids. Germline V CDR1 and CDR2: SNHLY, FYNNEI. CDR3: CASSLGMTSGGVSYEQYF. The CDR3 DNA sequence: TGTGCCAGCAGTCTGGGTATGACTAGCGGGGGGGTATCCTACGAGCAGTACTTC.

The chain uses TRBV2 and TRBJ1-2; D gene uncertain. The CDR3 length is 15 residues. CDR1 and CDR2 from the germline V gene are SNHLY and FYNNEI. Trimming cost V 4 bases and J 2 bases, with 14 bases left between them. The CDR3 DNA follows: TGTGCCAGCAGTGCTGAGGGAGCGGTAAACTATGGCTACACCTTC. Translated: CASSAEGAVNYGYTF.

The chain couples TRBV6-6 to TRBJ1-2, with D possibly matching TRBD1 (6 bases). Germline V gene sequence: CDR1 MNHNY, CDR2 SVGAGI (reference sequence). The ends were cut back, 3 bases at V and 4 bases at J, with 9 bases in the middle. The CDR3 extends over 13 amino acids. The CDR3 here is CASSYGQPYGYTF. The CDR3 DNA follows: TGTGCCAGCAGTTATGGACAGCCCTATGGCTACACCTTC.

The chain employs TRBV4-2 and TRBJ2-3, with 11 nucleotides matching TRBD2. The CDR3 has 16 amino acids. After removal of 1 base from V and 2 bases from J, the junction contained 2 bases not matched to a gene. Germline V gene data show CDR1 as LGHNA and CDR2 as YNFKEQ. In DNA form, the CDR3 reads TGTGCCAGCAGCCAAGGACTAGCGGGGAACACAGATACGCAGTATTTT. Encoded protein: CASSQGLAGNTDTQYF.

Here the CDR3 reads CASSIIGGKPQHF. The CDR3, as DNA: TGTGCCAGTAGTATAATCGGGGGAAAGCCCCAGCATTTT. The rearrangement joins TRBV19 to TRBJ1-5; possible D gene TRBD1, 5 bases. V shed 2 bases and J shed 8 bases, with 10 bases lying between them. This CDR3 is 13 amino acids long. Germline CDR1 and CDR2: LNHDA and SQIVND (reference sequence). Variable domain in full (rest from reference TRBV19 and TRBJ1-5): DGGITQSPKYLFRKEGQNVTLSCEQNLNHDAMYWYRQDPGQGLRLIYYSQIVNDFQKGDIAEGYSVSREKKESFPLTVTSAQKNPTAFYLCASSIIGGKPQHFGDGTRLSIL.

The rearrangement links TRBV14 to TRBJ2-1; TRBD2 aligns across 8 bases. CDR3 length equals 16 residues. V was clipped by 1 base and J by 3 bases; unmatched bases: 5. Germline assignment: CDR1 SGHDN and CDR2 FVKESK. DNA of the CDR3: TGTGCCAGCAGCCAAGCGAGCGGGAGATACTACAATGAGCAGTTCTTC. It encodes CASSQASGRYYNEQFF.

The V gene is TRBV7-9, the J gene TRBJ2-6; 7 nucleotides align to TRBD1. CDR1 SEHNR and CDR2 FQNEAQ come from the germline V gene (reference sequence). The CDR3 has 17 amino acids. The V gene end was trimmed by 4 bases and the J gene end by 0 bases; junction bases not matched to a gene: 6. CDR3 in amino acids: CASSSPGQLSGANVLTF. CDR3 DNA sequence: TGTGCCAGCAGCTCCCCGGGACAGCTCTCTGGGGCCAACGTCCTGACTTTC.

This clone was detected only a few times. This chain uses TRBV5-5 with TRBJ2-2, with 8 bases fitting TRBD1. V shed 4 bases and J 2 bases; nucleotides not matched to a gene: 10. Per the germline V gene, CDR1 is SGHKS and CDR2 is YYEKEE (reference sequence). This CDR3 contains 17 residues. CDR3 DNA sequence: TGTGCCAGCAGCCAAGGGCAGGGGGCGATCAACACCGGGGAGCTGTTTTTT. Protein product: CASSQGQGAINTGELFF.

This clone was observed once. The J gene is TRBJ2-3, the V gene TRBV2, with D possibly matching TRBD1 (6 bases). V lost 6 bases and J lost 0, with 13 bases in between. Germline loops: CDR1 SNHLY, CDR2 FYNNEI. This CDR3 comprises 15 residues. The CDR3 DNA reads as TGTGCCAGCAGGGGGCACAGGGCGAGCACAGATACGCAGTATTTT. Its translation is CASRGHRASTDTQYF.

The chain is built from TRBV15 and TRBJ2-5; TRBD2 matches 10 bases. This CDR3 comprises 16 residues. Germline CDR1 reads LNHNV; CDR2 reads YYDKDF (reference sequence). J was trimmed by 2 bases and V by 5 bases; bases with no gene match: 8. CDR3 amino acids: CATSRFSGGIQETQYF. DNA for the CDR3: TGTGCCACCAGCCGCTTTAGCGGGGGGATACAAGAGACCCAGTACTTC.

This clone was detected once. This chain connects TRBV6-1 to TRBJ1-1; 10 bases agree with TRBD1. After removal of 2 bases from V and 4 bases from J, the junction contained 4 bases not matched to a gene. This CDR3 spans 15 amino acids. The germline V gene has CDR1 MNHNS and CDR2 SASEGT. CDR3 sequence reads: CASSEPGQGTTEAFF. Here the CDR3 DNA reads TGTGCCAGCAGTGAACCGGGACAGGGGACCACTGAAGCTTTCTTT.

This clone was observed a single time. J is TRBJ2-3 and V is TRBV11-3, with 7 bases aligning to TRBD1. V lost 4 bases and J lost 2; bases outside the gene matches: 6. Germline V gene data show CDR1 as SGHNT and CDR2 as YENEEA. This CDR3 region has 15 residues. The CDR3 here is CASSSGTENTDTQYF. The CDR3 DNA is TGTGCCAGCAGCTCAGGGACAGAGAACACAGATACGCAGTATTTT.

V usage is TRBV7-9 and J usage is TRBJ2-7; 9 positions agree with TRBD2. The germline gives CDR1 SEHNR, CDR2 FQNEAQ (reference sequence). The CDR3 has 16 amino acids. V lost 5 bases to trimming and J lost 3 bases; unmatched junction nucleotides: 11. The CDR3 region has the DNA TGTGCCAGCAGCCCCCCCGGTGCTAGCGGGGTCTACGAGCAGTACTTC. Protein product: CASSPPGASGVYEQYF.

The chain couples TRBV29-1 to TRBJ2-1; 9 nucleotides line up with TRBD2. The CDR3 spans 12 residues. The germline V gene has CDR1 SQVTM and CDR2 ANQGSEA. V lost 7 bases and J lost 5; bases outside the gene matches: 3. Written as DNA, the CDR3 is TGCAGCGAGTCTAGCGGGAACAATGAGCAGTTCTTC. This translates into CSESSGNNEQFF.

V usage is TRBV5-4 and J usage is TRBJ1-2; D gene unclear. Per germline, CDR1 SGHNT and CDR2 YYREEE (reference sequence). Between the trimmed V and J ends, which lost 6 bases and 5 bases, there was a span of 17 bases. The CDR3 is 14 amino acids. The CDR3 reads CASKLRPTEYGYTF. The CDR3 region has the DNA TGTGCCAGCAAACTTCGGCCAACAGAGTATGGCTACACCTTC.

This chain links TRBV19 with TRBJ2-5, with D perhaps TRBD2 (5 bases). Germline V gene lookup returns CDR1 LNHDA and CDR2 SQIVND (reference sequence). This CDR3 has 12 amino acids. V was trimmed by 6 bases and J by 8 bases, leaving 13 bases between them. The DNA of the CDR3 is TGTGCCAGTAGCGAGAAACGGGAAACCCAGTACTTC. Translation: CASSEKRETQYF.

V usage is TRBV25-1 and J usage is TRBJ2-1; 14 bases are a match to TRBD2. CDR3 length: 14 residues. Per germline, CDR1 MGHDK and CDR2 SYGVNS. V dropped 4 bases and J dropped 9; count of bases not matched to a gene: 2. The CDR3 sequence: CASSGTSGRLEQFF. CDR3 DNA: TGTGCCAGCAGTGGGACTAGCGGGAGGCTTGAGCAGTTCTTC.